The clone carrying this T cell receptor beta chain was seen ten or more times. As yet, its antigen is unknown. The sample is drawn from a study of blood T cells in healthy people across ages. Overall study: Template switching picked up about one barcoded beta molecule for each two T cells.

The authors ran a second PCR of 7 to 11 cycles using a sample-barcoded 5' primer and a J-beta primer mix. A tag from a template-switch adaptor with 12 random nucleotides marked each cDNA molecule. MiXCR, applied by TCRdb to the 5' RACE reads, yields one record per CDR3 protein. The table includes over 550,000 distinct CDR3 sequences, about 30% detected once. The V and J ends lost 3 bases and 6 bases, in that order; junction bases with no gene match: 10. The germline gives CDR1 SNHLY, CDR2 FYNNEI. This CDR3 has 15 amino acids. Study results and limitations: Age brought a roughly linear fall in TCR beta diversity measured per million T cells.

The rearrangement uses TRBV2 and TRBJ2-7, with 8 bases identical to TRBD1. This receptor was obtained from a woman of 80 years or more in good health. The sequenced material came from blood. CDR3 nucleotides: TGTGCCAGCAGTGAGTACCCGACAGGGGCCGGCGAGCAGTACTTC. Its protein is CASSEYPTGAGEQYF.